This passage covers 2 T cell receptor beta chains from one sample sequenced in a study of blood T cell repertoires in COVID-19 (TCRdb year 2020). The method behind the library was the immunoSEQ multiplex PCR assay. The clones in this table, taken by TCRdb from immuneACCESS, are in-frame only. Not every clone is retained; where verified, under half of the shortfall comes from an unresolved V gene, and the cause of the rest is unknown. This sample has about 210,000 clones in its table, and about 81% of those were observed once. The top ten clones comprise 7.5% to 10% of the sample. The source material was PBMCs or T cells enriched from blood (not recorded which). These receptors were taken from a man in his forties or fifties who had recovered from COVID-19.

The rearrangement uses TRBV6-4 and TRBJ2-4; the D gene is possibly TRBD2 (5 bases). Germline V lookup: CDR1 MRHNA, CDR2 SNTAGT. CDR3 length equals 15 residues. The V and J ends lost 2 bases and 4 bases respectively, with 12 bases between them. The CDR3 region has the DNA TGTGCCAGCAGTGACCCGCGACGGGGAAAAAACATTCAGTACTTC. Encoded protein: CASSDPRRGKNIQYF.

The rearrangement uses TRBV24-1 and TRBJ2-2, with 8 bases that match TRBD1. Trimming took 7 bases from V and 2 from J; bases not matched to a gene: 5. The CDR3 consists of 15 residues. Germline assignment: CDR1 KGHDR and CDR2 SFDVKD. The CDR3 sequence is CATRTDRGNTGELFF. The CDR3, as DNA: TGTGCCACCAGAACAGACAGGGGAAACACCGGGGAGCTGTTTTTT.